The sequence of this TCR beta chain was determined in a study of blood T cell repertoires in COVID-19. Whole-study context: Acute and convalescent COVID-19 specimens originated in the United States, Italy and Spain. T cells, B-cell-depleted T cells, or PBMCs provided the cDNA or gDNA that served as material.

CDR1 and CDR2 (germline): SGHTA, FQGNSA. V dropped 5 bases and J dropped 4; count of bases not matched to a gene: 6. The CDR3 is 16 amino acids. Assignment of participants to cohorts was predicated upon participant-reported clinical history. Original processing methods: By means of reference gene primer amplification, nucleated cell counts were estimated. The protocol was immunoSEQ multiplex PCR, while the TCRdb copy is restricted to in-frame clones and leaves out a portion. D and trimming were read from the DNA, whereas the V and J calls and clone size are those reported in that table. The data show roughly 190,000 clones, 65% to 90% seen once.

The clonotype comes from a woman aged 55-70 years with acute COVID-19. V gene TRBV7-2 combines with J gene TRBJ2-2; 11 bases line up with TRBD2. What was sequenced was PBMCs or T cells enriched from blood (not recorded which). In DNA form, the CDR3 reads TGTGCCAGCAGCCGCGGTAGCGGGAGGGCCACCGGGGAGCTGTTTTTT. Encoded protein: CASSRGSGRATGELFF.